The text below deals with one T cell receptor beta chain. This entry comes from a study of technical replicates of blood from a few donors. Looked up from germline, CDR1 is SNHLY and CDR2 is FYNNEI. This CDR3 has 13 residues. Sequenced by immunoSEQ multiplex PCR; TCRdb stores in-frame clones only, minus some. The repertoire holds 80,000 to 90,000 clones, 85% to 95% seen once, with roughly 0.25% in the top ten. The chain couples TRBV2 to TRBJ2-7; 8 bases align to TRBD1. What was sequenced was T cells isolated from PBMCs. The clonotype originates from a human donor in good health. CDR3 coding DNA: TGTGCGCAGCAGGGGGCGATATCCTACGAGCAGTACTTC. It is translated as CAQQGAISYEQYF.